This section outlines one T cell receptor beta chain sequence together with its context. The antigen is undetermined. These data are taken from a study of T cell responses to AZD1222 COVID-19 vaccine. Study overall: Analysis merged second doses at about 4 or about 12 weeks. The study's findings and limits: A rise in Spike-specific TCR breadth and depth followed two AZD1222 doses. Only 6 or 7 AZD1222 recipients tested seropositive at baseline. Repertoires were obtained solely post-peak T cell response.

TCRdb's table, derived via immunoSEQ multiplex PCR, lists solely in-frame clones and lacks some. The sample has 150,000 to 200,000 clones, 90% to 95% seen once; the top ten hold 0.64%. The CDR3 covers 15 residues. Trimming stripped 3 bases from V and 6 bases from J, with 17 bases between. The germline gives CDR1 LGHNA, CDR2 YNFKEQ. The input for sequencing was peripheral blood, taken on day 0 of AZD1222 vaccination. This chain links TRBV4-2 with TRBJ1-1, with a possible D match to TRBD1 (5 bases). This clonotype originated in an adult in good health. CDR3 in amino acids: CASSQLLGEMAEAFF. The DNA for the CDR3 is TGTGCCAGCAGCCAGCTGTTAGGGGAGATGGCTGAAGCTTTCTTT.